This paragraph covers one T cell receptor (beta chain) sequence. What it binds is unknown. The V gene end was trimmed by 4 bases and the J gene end by 0 bases; junction bases not matched to a gene: 7. This CDR3 spans 16 amino acids. The germline V gene encodes CDR1 SQVTM and CDR2 ANQGSEA. This entry is derived from a study of beta chain features in type 1 diabetes. Cell sorting via CD45RO/CCR7/CD25/CD127/CD95/CD27 was performed to obtain CD4+ naive, central memory, regulatory and stem cell-like memory cells. Purities in excess of 95% were seen in all sorted populations. The authors reverse transcribed all of the isolated RNA, so sequencing captured expressed TCRB transcripts. About 3.57 million reads, on average, came from each naive, central memory and regulatory T cell sample. Only in-frame clones appear in the TCRdb table, and some are missing; sequencing was by immunoSEQ multiplex PCR. The sample lists some 150,000 clones, about 13% occurring once.

Whole-study results and caveats: Short templates might get an advantage during PCR, and this would be equal in patients and controls. Shortening of TCRB CDR3s, moderate but significant, appeared in all four CD4+ subsets of Type 1 diabetes patients.

The rearrangement uses TRBV29-1 and TRBJ1-3; 9 positions match TRBD1. The sequenced material came from central memory CD4+ T cells from blood. This sequence was found in a man in his late teens or twenties with type 1 diabetes. CDR3 sequence reads: CSVAGTGSHSGNTIYF. The CDR3 region has the DNA TGCAGCGTTGCCGGGACAGGGTCCCACTCTGGAAACACCATATATTTT.